Below, 23 T cell receptor beta chains from the same sample are listed, as sequenced in a study of T cell responses to AZD1222 COVID-19 vaccine. This table comes from immunoSEQ multiplex PCR, and its TCRdb copy is limited to in-frame clones, with some not included. This repertoire shows some 130,000 clones, around 90% found once; its top ten account for about 1.1%. The sequenced sample was peripheral blood, obtained 28 days after the second AZD1222 dose. These receptors were collected from an adult who received the AZD1222 COVID-19 vaccine.

The chain uses TRBV19 and TRBJ1-5; 8 positions match TRBD1. The CDR3 extends over 15 amino acids. V lost 5 bases to trimming and J lost 0 bases; unmatched junction nucleotides: 3. From germline, CDR1 is LNHDA and CDR2 SQIVND (reference sequence). The CDR3 region is CASSLGQGSNQPQHF. CDR3 nucleotides: TGTGCCAGTAGTCTTGGACAGGGTAGCAATCAGCCCCAGCATTTT.

This rearrangement joins TRBV6-5 to TRBJ1-2; 8 nucleotides align to TRBD1. Trimming cost V 1 base and J 8 bases; bases outside gene matches: 9. Germline CDR1 is MNHEY and CDR2 is SVGAGI. The CDR3 sequence is 15 residues long. CDR3 residues: CASSYFKGQGTGYTF. In DNA, the CDR3 is TGTGCCAGCAGTTACTTCAAAGGACAGGGCACGGGCTACACCTTC.

The chain couples TRBV6-2 or TRBV6-3 to TRBJ2-3; TRBD1 is a possible D gene (5 bases). CDR1 and CDR2 (germline): MNHEY, SVGEGT. This CDR3 has 13 amino acids. V lost 4 bases, J lost 10 bases, and 15 bases lay in between. CDR3 in amino acids: CASSSTTVGPQYF. The CDR3 DNA follows: TGTGCCAGCAGTTCGACGACAGTCGGTCCGCAGTATTTT.

J is TRBJ1-1 and V is TRBV13; no reliable D call. CDR3 size: 13 residues. Trimming stripped 5 bases from V and 8 bases from J, with 15 bases between. Per the germline V gene, CDR1 is PRHDT and CDR2 is FYEKMQ (reference sequence). The CDR3 bases are TGTGCCAGCAGCCCCCCGGGGTGGGAAGAAGCTTTCTTT. Translated, it gives CASSPPGWEEAFF.

The chain employs TRBV12-3 or TRBV12-4 and TRBJ2-7; D uncertain. V was trimmed by 3 bases and J by 5 bases, leaving 5 bases between them. The CDR3 is 11 amino acids. CDR3: CASSFSHEQYF. For the CDR3, the DNA is TGTGCCAGCAGTTTCAGCCACGAGCAGTACTTC.

The rearrangement links TRBV10-3 to TRBJ2-7, with 7 bases fitting TRBD1. Germline V gives CDR1 ENHRY, CDR2 SYGVKD. CDR3 length: 15 residues. The trim removed 6 bases at V and 2 bases at J, leaving 10 bases unmatched. The CDR3 DNA reads as TGTGCCATCAGGGAAAACCGGGACAGACCCTACGAGCAGTACTTC. It codes for CAIRENRDRPYEQYF.

This rearrangement joins TRBV4-2 to TRBJ2-1, with D hard to call. CDR1 LGHNA and CDR2 YNFKEQ come from the germline V gene. V was shortened by 4 bases and J by 6 bases, with 16 bases between the two germline ends. This CDR3 region has 15 residues. CDR3 amino acids: CASSPERSRGNEQFF. The DNA of the CDR3 is TGTGCCAGCAGCCCCGAACGCTCTCGAGGCAATGAGCAGTTCTTC.

This clone was detected a few times. The rearrangement joins TRBV27 to TRBJ2-7, with 7 bases aligning to TRBD1. From germline, CDR1 is MNHEY and CDR2 SMNVEV (reference sequence). With 5 bases clipped from V and 3 bases from J, the junction kept 10 bases outside the gene matches. This CDR3 spans 15 amino acids. The CDR3 loop reads CASSPARDRLYEQYF. The CDR3 DNA follows: TGTGCCAGCAGTCCTGCCCGGGACAGACTCTACGAGCAGTACTTC.

The chain uses TRBV10-3 and TRBJ2-3, with D unclear. The ends were cut back, 6 bases at V and 5 bases at J, with 15 bases in the middle. Germline-derived CDR1 and CDR2 are ENHRY and SYGVKD. CDR3 length: 14 amino acids. The CDR3 nucleotides are TGTGCCATCAGGTACGAATTGGGGAAAGATACGCAGTATTTT. Translation: CAIRYELGKDTQYF.

This chain uses TRBV18 with TRBJ1-6, with D unclear. The CDR3 runs 13 residues. In germline, CDR1 is KGHSH, CDR2 LQKENI. V lost 4 bases to trimming and J lost 10 bases, with 11 bases between them. CDR3 nucleotides: TGTGCCAGCTCACGGGGAGGGCAGTCACCCCTCCACTTT. It encodes CASSRGGQSPLHF.

The rearrangement links TRBV3-1 (or the pseudogene TRBV3-2) to TRBJ1-2; D is possibly TRBD1 (6 bases). Germline V gene lookup returns CDR1 LGHDT and CDR2 YNNKEL (reference sequence). V lost 1 base to trimming and J lost 2 bases, with 8 bases between them. The CDR3 covers 14 residues. CDR3 DNA sequence: TGTGCCAGCAGCCAAGCCGGGGGCAACTATGGCTACACCTTC. It translates to CASSQAGGNYGYTF.

The chain joins TRBV5-6 to TRBJ2-1; D not certain. Between the trimmed V and J ends, which lost 5 bases and 9 bases, there was a span of 9 bases. CDR1 SGHDT and CDR2 YYEEEE come from the germline V gene. This CDR3 has 11 residues. In DNA form, the CDR3 reads TGTGCCAGCAGTACGAGCAGTGAGCAGTTCTTC. Translated: CASSTSSEQFF. Together with reference TRBV5-6 and TRBJ2-1, the CDR3 gives the full variable domain: DAGVTQSPTHLIKTRGQQVTLRCSPKSGHDTVSWYQQALGQGPQFIFQYYEEEERQRGNFPDRFSGHQFPNYSSELNVNALLLGDSALYLCASSTSSEQFFGPGTRLTVL.

The genes are TRBV25-1 and TRBJ2-3; D is perhaps TRBD1 (6 bases). Germline V gene lookup returns CDR1 MGHDK and CDR2 SYGVNS. This CDR3 spans 16 amino acids. Trimming took off 4 bases at V and 6 bases at J, with 20 bases between the two ends. Written as DNA, the CDR3 is TGTGCCAGCAGTGTTAGACTGGGACAACCCAACGATACGCAGTATTTT. Amino acid sequence: CASSVRLGQPNDTQYF.

This sequence joins TRBV30 and TRBJ2-1; D is perhaps TRBD2 (5 bases). The CDR3 extends over 15 amino acids. Germline CDR1 reads GTSNPN; CDR2 reads SVGIG (reference sequence). The V and J ends lost 2 bases and 10 bases respectively, with 21 bases between them. This chain's CDR3 is CAWSSDSLTSSEQFF. The CDR3 nucleotides are TGTGCCTGGAGTTCGGACTCGCTGACATCATCCGAGCAGTTCTTC.

This chain joins TRBV19 and TRBJ1-4; 8 positions agree with TRBD1. V shed 7 bases, J shed 4 bases, and the junction held 5 bases outside the gene matches. Germline V gives CDR1 LNHDA, CDR2 SQIVND (reference sequence). This CDR3 spans 14 amino acids. CDR3 sequence reads: CASTSTGDNEKLFF. CDR3 in DNA: TGTGCCAGTACCTCGACAGGGGATAATGAAAAACTGTTTTTT.

The genes are TRBV5-6 and TRBJ1-2, with TRBD1 identical over 12 bases. The CDR3 contains 14 residues. The germline V gene encodes CDR1 SGHDT and CDR2 YYEEEE. V lost 7 bases, J lost 4 bases, and 5 bases stayed unmatched. The CDR3 region has the DNA TGTGCCAGCCGGGACAGGGGGCGCGGCTATGGCTACACCTTC. Translation gives CASRDRGRGYGYTF.

V is TRBV6-5 and J is TRBJ1-6; 8 nucleotides line up with TRBD1. This CDR3 has 15 residues. Germline trimming cut 2 bases from V and 10 bases from J; bases unmatched to any gene: 7. CDR1 is MNHEY, CDR2 SVGAGI, per germline. The CDR3 DNA sequence: TGTGCCAGCAGTTACAAGGACAGGGTGAGCTCACCCCTCCACTTT. Encoded protein: CASSYKDRVSSPLHF.

The chain carries TRBV5-8 and TRBJ2-7; D perhaps matches TRBD1 (6 bases). Trimming shortened V by 0 bases and J by 9 bases, and 19 bases separated the two germline ends. Germline V lookup: CDR1 SGHTS, CDR2 YDEGEE. The CDR3 totals 15 residues. CDR3 amino acids: CASSLETGILRVQYF. CDR3 nucleotides: TGTGCCAGCAGCTTGGAAACAGGGATACTACGAGTGCAGTACTTC.

The chain employs TRBV19 and TRBJ2-2; D is undetermined. This CDR3 has 12 amino acids. V lost 6 bases and J lost 7, with 9 bases in between. Germline V gene lookup returns CDR1 LNHDA and CDR2 SQIVND (reference sequence). CDR3 DNA sequence: TGTGCCAGTAGCCAACGTGTCGGGGAGCTGTTTTTT. Translation gives CASSQRVGELFF.

This clone was counted between two and nine times. This sequence joins TRBV2 and TRBJ1-3, with D possibly matching TRBD1 (6 bases). The ends were cut back, 3 bases at V and 2 bases at J, with 11 bases in the middle. Germline CDR1 is SNHLY and CDR2 is FYNNEI. The CDR3 length is 15 residues. The CDR3 is CASSDQGPAGNTIYF. The CDR3 DNA is TGTGCCAGCAGTGATCAGGGGCCAGCTGGAAACACCATATATTTT.

The CDR3 DNA is TGTGCCAGCAGCGTAGGGCGAGGGGATGGTGAAAAACTGTTTTTT. As protein: CASSVGRGDGEKLFF. The chain employs TRBV9 and TRBJ1-4, with D possibly TRBD1 on 5 matching bases. This CDR3 comprises 15 residues. Germline assignment: CDR1 SGDLS and CDR2 YYNGEE. Trimming took off 0 bases at V and 7 bases at J, with 13 bases between the two ends.

The genes are TRBV2 and TRBJ2-1, with TRBD2 identical over 7 bases. J lost 10 bases, V lost 4 bases, and 7 bases had no gene match. Germline assignment: CDR1 SNHLY and CDR2 FYNNEI. This CDR3 contains 13 residues. The CDR3 sequence: CASSAIWEGEQFF. The CDR3 coding sequence is TGTGCCAGCAGTGCCATCTGGGAGGGGGAGCAGTTCTTC.

The chain combines TRBV30 with TRBJ2-2; TRBD2 matches at 8 bases. The CDR3 has 14 residues. The V gene's germline CDR1 is GTSNPN and CDR2 SVGIG (reference sequence). The ends lost 6 bases at V and 4 bases at J; junction bases unmatched: 7. CDR3 coding DNA: TGTGCCTGCCCCGGGACTAGTGGCACCGGGGAGCTGTTTTTT. It translates to CACPGTSGTGELFF.